The next 24 T cell receptor beta chains were all read from a single sample in a study of CD8 T cell repertoires and HIV-1 epitope variants. What these receptors recognize is not known. Sequencing was performed with immunoSEQ multiplex PCR; in TCRdb, only in-frame clones are kept and a portion is missing. In the table there are roughly 4,800 clones, around 59% of which are singletons. Sequencing was performed on cultured CD8+ T cells derived from PBMCs. The receptors shown here come from a male donor with HIV.

J is TRBJ2-1 and V is TRBV4-2, with D possibly being TRBD1 (6 bases). Germline CDR1 reads LGHNA; CDR2 reads YNFKEQ. V lost 1 base and J lost 8, with 9 bases in between. CDR3 length: 13 residues. The chain's CDR3 is CASSQGRGDEQFF. The CDR3 nucleotides read TGTGCCAGCAGCCAAGGCAGGGGCGATGAGCAGTTCTTC.

CDR3 DNA sequence: TGTGCCAGTAGTCACACATGGGGAGGTTTGACTAGCACAGATACGCAGTATTTT. This gives the protein CASSHTWGGLTSTDTQYF. The chain couples TRBV19 to TRBJ2-3, with D perhaps TRBD2 (6 bases). The germline gives CDR1 LNHDA, CDR2 SQIVND (reference sequence). The CDR3 is made up of 18 amino acids. V was cut by 5 bases and J by 0 bases, with 21 bases left in between.

The chain links TRBV7-2 to TRBJ2-1; 14 bases align to TRBD2. Germline V gives CDR1 SGHTA, CDR2 FQGNSA. After removal of 1 base from V and 9 bases from J, the junction contained 5 bases not matched to a gene. This CDR3 is 16 amino acids long. This chain's CDR3 is CASSLDGTSGGSEQFF. As DNA, the CDR3 is TGTGCCAGCAGCTTAGATGGGACTAGCGGGGGTAGTGAGCAGTTCTTC.

This clone was seen a handful of times. The chain's CDR3 is CASSHSTATNEKLFF. Here the CDR3 DNA reads TGCGCCAGCAGCCACTCAACCGCAACTAATGAAAAACTGTTTTTT. The chain has TRBV4-3 and TRBJ1-4; D uncertain. Germline V gene data show CDR1 as LGHNA and CDR2 as YSLEER. V shed 3 bases and J shed 0 bases, with 8 bases lying between them. The CDR3 covers 15 residues.

The chain has TRBV15 and TRBJ2-5; TRBD1 or TRBD2 may be the D gene (5 bases each). CDR1 and CDR2 (germline): LNHNV, YYDKDF (reference sequence). The V end was cut by 1 base, the J end by 1 base, with 7 bases between. The CDR3 totals 14 residues. This chain's CDR3 is CATSRAGTQETQYF. Written as DNA, the CDR3 is TGTGCCACCAGCAGAGCAGGGACCCAAGAGACCCAGTACTTC.

This chain connects TRBV10-2 to TRBJ2-3; D remains unclear. CDR1 WSHSY and CDR2 SAAADI come from the germline V gene. This CDR3 is 16 amino acids long. Trimming removed 0 bases at V and 1 base at J, with 11 bases between. CDR3 DNA: TGCGCCAGCAGTGAGTCGCTGAGACTTGGCACAGATACGCAGTATTTT. It specifies CASSESLRLGTDTQYF.

V and J are TRBV6-5 and TRBJ2-7, with TRBD1 identical over 7 bases. This CDR3 has 15 residues. J gave up 2 bases and V 6 bases, and 10 bases lay outside the gene matches. CDR1 MNHEY and CDR2 SVGAGI come from the germline V gene. The CDR3 sequence is CASSLTGSFTYEQYF. The CDR3 DNA sequence: TGTGCCAGCAGCCTGACAGGGTCATTTACCTACGAGCAGTACTTC.

This clone was counted a single time. The gene calls are TRBV7-8 and TRBJ1-1, with a tentative D call TRBD1 (6 bases). Germline loops: CDR1 SGHVS, CDR2 FQNEAQ. The V end was cut by 6 bases, the J end by 0 bases, with 17 bases between. The CDR3 runs to 16 residues. CDR3 bases: TGTGCCAGCAGGCCTACTATTGACAGGCTGAACACTGAAGCTTTCTTT. It codes for CASRPTIDRLNTEAFF.

This clone was seen once. This chain links TRBV28 with TRBJ2-6; D may correspond to TRBD1 or TRBD2 (5 bases each). The CDR3 runs 14 residues. Looked up from germline, CDR1 is MDHEN and CDR2 is SYDVKM. The germline V and J ends were trimmed by 6 bases and 0 bases, with 6 bases remaining between them. This chain's CDR3 is CASRGPSGANVLTF. For the CDR3, the DNA is TGTGCCAGCAGGGGACCCTCTGGGGCCAACGTCCTGACTTTC.

This chain links TRBV5-5 with TRBJ2-2; perhaps TRBD2 as D (6 bases). This CDR3 comprises 14 residues. Trimming pared 2 bases from V and 6 bases from J, leaving 11 bases between. Germline CDR1 SGHKS, CDR2 YYEKEE (reference sequence). The CDR3 is CASSLWGDSGELFF. In nucleotides, the CDR3 is TGTGCCAGCAGCTTATGGGGGGACTCCGGGGAGCTGTTTTTT. The whole variable domain, filled in from reference TRBV5-5 and TRBJ2-2, reads DAGVTQSPTHLIKTRGQQVTLRCSPISGHKSVSWYQQVLGQGPQFIFQYYEKEERGRGNFPDRFSARQFPNYSSELNVNALLLGDSALYLCASSLWGDSGELFFGEGSRLTVL.

The V gene is TRBV5-1, the J gene TRBJ1-3; D possibly corresponds to TRBD1 (5 bases). Germline lookup yields CDR1 SGHRS and CDR2 YFSETQ. Trimming cost V 0 bases and J 0 bases, with 10 bases left between them. The CDR3 is 16 residues long. The CDR3 bases are TGCGCCAGCAGCTTGGAGGACAAGAGCTCTGGAAACACCATATATTTT. Protein sequence: CASSLEDKSSGNTIYF.

CDR3 nucleotides: TGCAGCGTTGCGGCAGACCCCTACGAGCAGTACTTC. Its translation is CSVAADPYEQYF. This sequence joins TRBV29-1 and TRBJ2-7, with D hard to call. CDR1 is SQVTM and CDR2 is ANQGSEA in the germline V gene. Trimming removed 4 bases from V and 2 bases from J, with 9 bases in between. The CDR3 covers 12 residues.

The V gene is TRBV4-2, the J gene TRBJ1-2; TRBD1 is a possible D gene (6 bases). From germline, CDR1 is LGHNA and CDR2 YNFKEQ. The CDR3 runs 17 residues. V lost 0 bases to trimming and J lost 5 bases, with 19 bases between them. The CDR3 DNA is TGTGCCAGCAGCCAAGATAGCGGAGACAGGAAAATTTATGGCTACACCTTC. Its protein product is CASSQDSGDRKIYGYTF.

This clone appeared a few times. This chain links TRBV27 with TRBJ2-1; maybe TRBD2 (6 bases). This CDR3 has 16 amino acids. Trimming shortened V by 7 bases and J by 0 bases, and 16 bases separated the two germline ends. CDR1 MNHEY and CDR2 SMNVEV come from the germline V gene (reference sequence). The chain's CDR3 is CASMGGSWSSYNEQFF. The DNA of the CDR3 is TGTGCCAGCATGGGAGGTAGCTGGAGCTCCTACAATGAGCAGTTCTTC.

This chain connects TRBV18 to TRBJ2-5, with D possibly TRBD2 on 5 matching bases. V shed 3 bases and J shed 5 bases, with 10 bases lying between them. This CDR3 is 13 amino acids long. Germline V lookup: CDR1 KGHSH, CDR2 LQKENI. The CDR3 loop reads CASSPRGRETQYF. The CDR3 DNA reads as TGTGCCAGCTCACCCCGGGGAAGGGAGACCCAGTACTTC. The whole variable domain, remainder taken from reference TRBV18 and TRBJ2-5, is NAGVMQNPRHLVRRRGQEARLRCSPMKGHSHVYWYRQLPEEGLKFMVYLQKENIIDESGMPKERFSAEFPKEGPSILRIQQVVRGDSAAYFCASSPRGRETQYFGPGTRLLVL.

This chain uses TRBV6-6 with TRBJ2-7, with D unclear. CDR3 length: 12 amino acids. Germline assignment: CDR1 MNHNY and CDR2 SVGAGI (reference sequence). Deletions cut 6 bases from V and 6 bases from J, with 12 bases between. The CDR3 DNA sequence: TGTGCCAGCAGGGCACCCCGCGGCGAGCAGTACTTC. This encodes CASRAPRGEQYF.

The chain has TRBV9 and TRBJ2-1; TRBD2 matches at 12 bases. Trimming at V came to 5 bases and at J to 6 bases, leaving 6 bases not matched to a gene. Germline loops: CDR1 SGDLS, CDR2 YYNGEE. The CDR3 covers 15 residues. CDR3 in amino acids: CASRETSGSANEQFF. CDR3 sequence (DNA): TGTGCCAGCAGAGAGACTAGCGGGAGTGCCAATGAGCAGTTCTTC.

A few counts support this clone. The chain joins TRBV2 to TRBJ2-7; no definite D call. Trimming took off 3 bases at V and 2 bases at J, with 8 bases between the two ends. The CDR3 is 13 amino acids. Germline values: CDR1 SNHLY, CDR2 FYNNEI. The CDR3 here is CASSDARTYEQYF. The DNA of the CDR3 is TGTGCCAGCAGTGATGCACGCACCTACGAGCAGTACTTC.

This clone was found a few times. The rearrangement uses TRBV5-3 and TRBJ1-5; possible D gene TRBD1, 6 bases. TRBV5-3 is treated as an ORF (open reading frame) with a function not yet certain. The CDR3 loop spans 20 amino acids. Deletions cut 4 bases from V and 4 bases from J, with 30 bases between. The CDR3 spells CARSGTDYRALGERNQPQHF. The CDR3 bases are TGTGCCAGAAGCGGTACCGATTACAGGGCCCTGGGCGAGAGGAATCAGCCCCAGCATTTT.

This clone was counted between two and nine times. Germline is not matched at one junction end, which may reflect a read error. The V gene is TRBV7-7, the J gene TRBJ2-3; TRBD2 is a possible D gene (6 bases). Germline V CDR1 and CDR2: SSHAT, FNYEAQ (reference sequence). The CDR3 loop spans 14 amino acids. CDR3 sequence: CASSLEGSTDTQYF. The DNA of the CDR3 is TGTGCTAGCAGCTTGGAGGGGTCCACAGATACGCAGTATTTT.

The J gene is TRBJ2-2, the V gene TRBV4-3; tentatively, D is TRBD1 or TRBD2 (6 bases each). The V end lost 0 bases, the J end lost 5 bases, and 16 bases lay between the germline ends. This CDR3 is built from 17 residues. In germline, CDR1 is LGHNA, CDR2 YSLEER. Written as DNA, the CDR3 is TGCGCCAGCAGCCAAGATCACGGAGGGGGGACTACCGGGGAGCTGTTTTTT. Protein product: CASSQDHGGGTTGELFF.

V gene TRBV7-6 combines with J gene TRBJ2-1; TRBD2 aligns across 12 bases. This CDR3 is built from 15 residues. Germline V CDR1 and CDR2: SGHVS, FNYEAQ. The V gene end was trimmed by 7 bases and the J gene end by 7 bases; junction bases not matched to a gene: 8. This chain's CDR3 is CASTETSGSRNEQFF. CDR3 in DNA: TGTGCCAGCACCGAGACTAGCGGGAGTCGGAATGAGCAGTTCTTC.

The chain has TRBV6-4 and TRBJ2-7, with 9 positions matching TRBD1. CDR3 length equals 13 residues. Germline loops: CDR1 MRHNA, CDR2 SNTAGT. The J segment lost 6 bases and the V segment lost 0 bases, leaving 0 bases of the junction unmatched. The CDR3 nucleotides read TGTGCCAGCAGTGACTCGGACAGGGGCGAGCAGTACTTC. Protein sequence: CASSDSDRGEQYF.

Here the CDR3 DNA reads TGTGCCAGCAGCTTTGGTACCGGCTCCTACGAGCAGTACTTC. Amino acid sequence: CASSFGTGSYEQYF. The V and J genes are TRBV11-2 and TRBJ2-7; D is unresolved. The CDR3 consists of 14 residues. Trimming removed 3 bases at V and 0 bases at J, with 9 bases between. The V gene's germline CDR1 is SGHAT and CDR2 FQNNGV.